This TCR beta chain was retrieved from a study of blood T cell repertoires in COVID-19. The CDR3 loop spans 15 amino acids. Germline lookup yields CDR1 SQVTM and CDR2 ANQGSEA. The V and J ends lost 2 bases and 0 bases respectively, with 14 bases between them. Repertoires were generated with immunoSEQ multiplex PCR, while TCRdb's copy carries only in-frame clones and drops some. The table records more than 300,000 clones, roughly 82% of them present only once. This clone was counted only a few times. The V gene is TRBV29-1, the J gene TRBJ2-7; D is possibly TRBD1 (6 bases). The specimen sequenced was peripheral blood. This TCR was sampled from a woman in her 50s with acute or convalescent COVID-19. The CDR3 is CSVEIPGTLSYEQYF. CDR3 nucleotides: TGCAGCGTTGAAATCCCCGGGACACTCTCCTACGAGCAGTACTTC.